Presented here are 9 T cell receptor beta chains from one specimen sequenced in a study of blood T cell repertoires in COVID-19. Method: immunoSEQ multiplex PCR; TCRdb's copy keeps in-frame clones and lacks some. The data contain some 160,000 clones, about 80% of them singletons. Specimen: peripheral blood. The receptors were sampled from a human donor in a cohort sampled during active COVID-19.

The chain has TRBV7-9 and TRBJ1-4; possible D gene TRBD1, 5 bases. The CDR3 length is 15 residues. The germline V and J ends were trimmed by 1 base and 10 bases, with 16 bases remaining between them. In germline, CDR1 is SEHNR, CDR2 FQNEAQ (reference sequence). The CDR3 nucleotides are TGTGCCAGCAGCTTAGGGAAACAGGAAGGCGGAAAACTGTTTTTT. Its protein is CASSLGKQEGGKLFF.

The rearrangement links TRBV2 to TRBJ1-5; a possible D gene is TRBD1 (5 bases). Deletions cut 7 bases from V and 7 bases from J, with 20 bases between. CDR3 length: 15 residues. CDR1 is SNHLY and CDR2 is FYNNEI in the germline V gene. CDR3 coding DNA: TGTGCCAGCACGTGGGCGGGGACCTGGGGCCAGCCCCAGCATTTT. It translates to CASTWAGTWGQPQHF.

V and J are TRBV7-8 and TRBJ2-1, with 8 bases aligning to TRBD1. This CDR3 spans 13 amino acids. CDR1 is SGHVS, CDR2 FQNEAQ, per germline. Trimming cost V 4 bases and J 6 bases; bases outside gene matches: 2. The CDR3 protein is CASSSDRGNEQFF. DNA for the CDR3: TGTGCCAGCAGCTCAGACAGGGGCAATGAGCAGTTCTTC. The full variable domain, in which reference TRBV7-8 and TRBJ2-1 provide the parts outside the CDR3, is GAGVSQSPRYKVAKRGQDVALRCDPISGHVSLFWYQQALGQGPEFLTYFQNEAQLDKSGLPSDRFFAERPEGSVSTLKIQRTQQEDSAVYLCASSSDRGNEQFFGPGTRLTVL.

This chain uses TRBV18 with TRBJ1-2, with TRBD1 matching over 10 bases. The germline gives CDR1 KGHSH, CDR2 LQKENI. The CDR3 spans 15 residues. J was trimmed by 2 bases and V by 3 bases; bases with no gene match: 3. CDR3 in amino acids: CASSPGTGVNYGYTF. The CDR3 nucleotides read TGTGCCAGCTCACCCGGGACAGGGGTGAACTATGGCTACACCTTC.

This clone was seen more than once but under ten times. The J gene is TRBJ1-6, the V gene TRBV11-2; possibly TRBD1 for D (6 bases). V lost 5 bases and J 7 bases, leaving 15 bases between the germline ends. The V gene's germline CDR1 is SGHAT and CDR2 FQNNGV. The CDR3 is 15 residues long. The CDR3 spells CASSPAGQGNSPLHF. The CDR3 coding sequence is TGTGCCAGCAGCCCAGCCGGGCAGGGGAATTCACCCCTCCACTTT.

V usage is TRBV5-1 and J usage is TRBJ2-5, with 10 bases identical to TRBD1. Trimming removed 2 bases from V and 5 bases from J; junction bases left unmatched: 6. CDR3 size: 15 residues. The germline V gene has CDR1 SGHRS and CDR2 YFSETQ. The CDR3 sequence is CASSFGTGEVETQYF. CDR3 sequence (DNA): TGCGCCAGCAGCTTTGGGACAGGGGAAGTGGAGACCCAGTACTTC. Together with reference TRBV5-1 and TRBJ2-5, the CDR3 gives the full variable domain: KAGVTQTPRYLIKTRGQQVTLSCSPISGHRSVSWYQQTPGQGLQFLFEYFSETQRNKGNFPGRFSGRQFSNSRSEMNVSTLELGDSALYLCASSFGTGEVETQYFGPGTRLLVL.

Here the CDR3 reads CASSPGGIKENEQYF. The CDR3 DNA is TGTGCCAGCAGCCCCGGAGGGATCAAAGAGAACGAGCAGTACTTC. The V and J genes are TRBV9 and TRBJ2-7, with D tentatively TRBD2 (6 bases). Per germline, CDR1 SGDLS and CDR2 YYNGEE. Between the trimmed V and J ends, which lost 4 bases and 5 bases, there was a span of 19 bases. This CDR3 is built from 15 residues.

V is TRBV7-3 and J is TRBJ1-5, with TRBD1 as a possible D gene (6 bases). Trimming removed 10 bases at V and 7 bases at J, with 14 bases between. Germline V gene sequence: CDR1 SGHTA, CDR2 FQGTGA. This CDR3 contains 12 residues. The CDR3 DNA follows: TGTGCCAACACAGGGTTGAACCAGCCCCAGCATTTT. Its protein is CANTGLNQPQHF.

The CDR3 bases are TGTGCCAGCAGCTTCGGGACTAGTGAGAATACGCAGTATTTT. It specifies CASSFGTSENTQYF. This chain connects TRBV5-6 to TRBJ2-3; 8 bases match TRBD2. The V gene's germline CDR1 is SGHDT and CDR2 YYEEEE. The CDR3 spans 14 residues. Trimming cost V 2 bases and J 7 bases; bases outside gene matches: 6.